This is a list of T cell receptor beta chains from one sample in a study of blood T cell repertoires in COVID-19. Libraries were prepared by immunoSEQ multiplex PCR; TCRdb keeps only in-frame clonotypes and omits some of them. The data contain 290,000 or so clones, over 75% of them singletons. Sequencing used peripheral blood. The receptors originated from a man between 50 and 59 years old with active or convalescent COVID-19. Each CDR3 is given with its conserved first and last residue. A D gene is named only where the DNA matches it firmly. Clone size is shown for a subset of rows, as once, few, many or a class of expanded clone.

clone size: .
V gene: TRBV11-2
J gene: TRBJ1-4
D gene: .
CDR3 DNA: TGTGCCAGCAGCTTAGGTGGGGGCGCTTCGGGTGAAAAACTGTTTTTT
CDR3 protein: CASSLGGGASGEKLFF

clone size: .
V gene: TRBV3-1/TRBV3-2
J gene: TRBJ1-6
D gene: TRBD1
CDR3 DNA: TGTGCCAGCAGCCACTTATGGGACAGTGAATCACCCCTCCACTTT
CDR3 protein: CASSHLWDSESPLHF

clone size: .
V gene: TRBV5-6
J gene: TRBJ2-4
D gene: TRBD2
CDR3 DNA: TGTGCCAGCAGCTCGGGACTAGAGGACATTCAGTACTTC
CDR3 protein: CASSSGLEDIQYF

clone size: .
V gene: TRBV7-8
J gene: TRBJ2-1
D gene: TRBD2
CDR3 DNA: TGTGCCAGCAGCTTTCTAGCGGGAGTCTACAATGAGCAGTTCTTC
CDR3 protein: CASSFLAGVYNEQFF

clone size: few
V gene: TRBV28
J gene: TRBJ1-6
D gene: .
CDR3 DNA: TGTGCCAGCAGTTTATCAGGCAGCAACTATAATTCACCCCTCCACTTT
CDR3 protein: CASSLSGSNYNSPLHF

clone size: .
V gene: TRBV7-2
J gene: TRBJ2-4
D gene: TRBD1
CDR3 DNA: TGTGCCAGCAGCTGGAGTAGGGGGACAGGGGGCGGAGCCAAAAACATTCAGTACTTC
CDR3 protein: CASSWSRGTGGGAKNIQYF

clone size: .
V gene: TRBV11-3
J gene: TRBJ1-1
D gene: .
CDR3 DNA: TGTGCCAGCAGCGTAGGGGGGCCGAACACTGAAGCTTTCTTT
CDR3 protein: CASSVGGPNTEAFF

clone size: .
V gene: TRBV18
J gene: TRBJ2-7
D gene: .
CDR3 DNA: TGTGCCAGCTCACCTGGCGGGTTCACCTACGAGCAGTACTTC
CDR3 protein: CASSPGGFTYEQYF

clone size: few
V gene: TRBV5-1
J gene: TRBJ2-2
D gene: .
CDR3 DNA: TGCGCCAGCAGTAGCGGGAACACCGGGGAGCTGTTTTTT
CDR3 protein: CASSSGNTGELFF

clone size: .
V gene: TRBV28
J gene: TRBJ1-1
D gene: TRBD1
CDR3 DNA: TGTGCCAGCAGTGCCCTCAGGGGGCTCACTGAAGCTTTCTTT
CDR3 protein: CASSALRGLTEAFF

clone size: .
V gene: TRBV19
J gene: TRBJ2-2
D gene: .
CDR3 DNA: TGTGCCAGTAGGCAGGGCTTAACTTACGGGGAGCTGTTTTTT
CDR3 protein: CASRQGLTYGELFF

clone size: .
V gene: TRBV12-3/TRBV12-4
J gene: TRBJ2-2
D gene: .
CDR3 DNA: TGTGCCAGCAGTTCTCAGCGGGGGGAGCTGTTTTTT
CDR3 protein: CASSSQRGELFF

clone size: few
V gene: TRBV6-1
J gene: TRBJ1-6
D gene: .
CDR3 DNA: TGTGCCAGCAGTCAAGCCGATTCACCCCTCCACTTT
CDR3 protein: CASSQADSPLHF

clone size: few
V gene: TRBV12-3/TRBV12-4
J gene: TRBJ2-5
D gene: .
CDR3 DNA: TGTGCCAGCAGTTTACTACAAGAGACCCAGTACTTC
CDR3 protein: CASSLLQETQYF

clone size: .
V gene: TRBV5-4
J gene: TRBJ2-1
D gene: TRBD1
CDR3 DNA: TGTGCCAGCAGCTCGGGACAGGGGTATAATGAGCAGTTCTTC
CDR3 protein: CASSSGQGYNEQFF

clone size: few
V gene: TRBV15
J gene: TRBJ1-5
D gene: .
CDR3 DNA: TGTGCCACCCGGGGGGTGAGCAATCAGCCCCAGCATTTT
CDR3 protein: CATRGVSNQPQHF

clone size: .
V gene: TRBV6-4
J gene: TRBJ1-1
D gene: .
CDR3 DNA: TGTGCCAGCAAGGAGCCTGAAGCTTTCTTT
CDR3 protein: CASKEPEAFF

clone size: once
V gene: TRBV4-1
J gene: TRBJ2-1
D gene: .
CDR3 DNA: TGCGCCAGCAGCCCGTGGGGCCTCTCCAACAATGAGCAGTTCTTC
CDR3 protein: CASSPWGLSNNEQFF

clone size: .
V gene: TRBV18
J gene: TRBJ2-7
D gene: .
CDR3 DNA: TGTGCCAGCTCACCTGGACAGCCCTACGAGCAGTACTTC
CDR3 protein: CASSPGQPYEQYF

clone size: .
V gene: TRBV6-6
J gene: TRBJ2-3
D gene: TRBD2
CDR3 DNA: TGTGCCAGCAGGCGAGCTAGCGGGAGTTTTATAACAGATACGCAGTATTTT
CDR3 protein: CASRRASGSFITDTQYF

clone size: .
V gene: TRBV11-2
J gene: TRBJ2-2
D gene: TRBD1
CDR3 DNA: TGTGCCAGCAGCTCCCGGACAGGCTACACCGGGGAGCTGTTTTTT
CDR3 protein: CASSSRTGYTGELFF

clone size: .
V gene: TRBV6-5
J gene: TRBJ1-1
D gene: .
CDR3 DNA: TGTGCCAGCACCATTACATGGGCCGGAAGGACTGAAGCTTTCTTT
CDR3 protein: CASTITWAGRTEAFF

clone size: .
V gene: TRBV18
J gene: TRBJ2-7
D gene: TRBD1
CDR3 DNA: TGTGCCAGCTCACCACGCCCTGACAGGGGTAGCGAGCAGTACTTC
CDR3 protein: CASSPRPDRGSEQYF

clone size: .
V gene: TRBV12-3/TRBV12-4
J gene: TRBJ1-2
D gene: TRBD1
CDR3 DNA: TGTGCCAGCAGCCGAGACAGGGCCTATGGCTACACCTTC
CDR3 protein: CASSRDRAYGYTF

clone size: once
V gene: TRBV6-5
J gene: TRBJ1-4
D gene: .
CDR3 DNA: TGTGCCAGCAAACCTTACAGCGGCGGGGAAAAACTGTTTTTT
CDR3 protein: CASKPYSGGEKLFF

clone size: few
V gene: TRBV19
J gene: TRBJ1-6
D gene: .
CDR3 DNA: TGTGCCAGTAGCCCGACGGGTCCAAATAATTCACCCCTCCACTTT
CDR3 protein: CASSPTGPNNSPLHF

clone size: once
V gene: TRBV12-3/TRBV12-4
J gene: TRBJ1-2
D gene: TRBD1
CDR3 DNA: TGTGCCAGCAGCCCGACAGGGGATGGCTACACCTTC
CDR3 protein: CASSPTGDGYTF

clone size: .
V gene: TRBV12-5
J gene: TRBJ1-2
D gene: .
CDR3 DNA: TGTGCTAGTGGTTTGGGCAGGGGATCGTATGGCTACACCTTC
CDR3 protein: CASGLGRGSYGYTF